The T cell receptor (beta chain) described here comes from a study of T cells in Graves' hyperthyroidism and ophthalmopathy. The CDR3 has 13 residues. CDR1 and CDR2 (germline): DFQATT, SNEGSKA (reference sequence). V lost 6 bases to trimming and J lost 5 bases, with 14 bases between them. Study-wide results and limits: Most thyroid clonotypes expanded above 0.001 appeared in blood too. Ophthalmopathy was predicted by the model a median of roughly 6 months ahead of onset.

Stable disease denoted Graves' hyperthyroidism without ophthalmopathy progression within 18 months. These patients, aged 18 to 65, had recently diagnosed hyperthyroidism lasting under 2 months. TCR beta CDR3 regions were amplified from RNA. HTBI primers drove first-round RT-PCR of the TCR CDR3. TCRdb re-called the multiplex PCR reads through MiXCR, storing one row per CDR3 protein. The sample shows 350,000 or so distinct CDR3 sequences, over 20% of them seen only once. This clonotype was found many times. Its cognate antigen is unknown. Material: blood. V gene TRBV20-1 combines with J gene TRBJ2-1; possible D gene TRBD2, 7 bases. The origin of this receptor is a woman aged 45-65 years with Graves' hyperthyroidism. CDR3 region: CSASGGGDNEQFF. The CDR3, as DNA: TGCAGTGCCTCGGGGGGCGGAGACAATGAGCAGTTCTTC.